These 20 T cell receptor beta chains came from one sample sequenced in a study of cytomegalovirus exposure and HLA in healthy donors. Produced via immunoSEQ multiplex PCR; TCRdb's table is partial and in-frame only. In the table there are 150,000 to 250,000 clones, 70% to 85% of which are singletons. Sequencing input: PBMCs. All receptors derive from a woman in her twenties or thirties in good health and CMV-seropositive.

The genes are TRBV5-4 and TRBJ1-2, with TRBD1 matching 7 bases. This CDR3 has 14 amino acids. The J segment lost 4 bases and the V segment lost 4 bases, leaving 7 bases of the junction unmatched. Germline lookup yields CDR1 SGHNT and CDR2 YYREEE (reference sequence). The CDR3 reads CASSTGQQPYGYTF. CDR3 nucleotides: TGTGCCAGCAGCACGGGACAGCAGCCCTATGGCTACACCTTC. The whole variable domain, filled in from reference TRBV5-4 and TRBJ1-2, reads ETGVTQSPTHLIKTRGQQVTLRCSSQSGHNTVSWYQQALGQGPQFIFQYYREEENGRGNFPPRFSGLQFPNYSSELNVNALELDDSALYLCASSTGQQPYGYTFGSGTRLTVV.

The chain is built from TRBV4-1 and TRBJ2-5; no firm D call. The CDR3 totals 15 residues. Germline CDR1 is MGHRA and CDR2 is YSYEKL. The V end lost 0 bases, the J end lost 2 bases, and 10 bases lay between the germline ends. CDR3 in DNA: TGCGCCAGCAGCCAAGATAGAGCCCAACAAGAGACCCAGTACTTC. This codes for CASSQDRAQQETQYF.

A single count supports this clone. The rearrangement links TRBV27 to TRBJ1-5, with D maybe TRBD1 (5 bases). The germline V gene encodes CDR1 MNHEY and CDR2 SMNVEV (reference sequence). V lost 5 bases to trimming and J lost 4 bases, with 15 bases between them. CDR3 length: 15 amino acids. This CDR3 reads CASSPSFRGNQPQHF. The CDR3 DNA follows: TGTGCCAGCAGTCCATCGTTTAGGGGTAATCAGCCCCAGCATTTT.

The V call is TRBV6-5, the J call TRBJ2-2, with 7 bases lining up with TRBD2. CDR1 is MNHEY, CDR2 SVGAGI, per germline. The CDR3 spans 15 residues. V dropped 5 bases and J dropped 6; count of bases not matched to a gene: 9. The CDR3 loop is CASSPWGRVPGELFF. The CDR3 bases are TGTGCCAGCAGTCCCTGGGGGAGGGTGCCCGGGGAGCTGTTTTTT.

The chain combines TRBV9 with TRBJ2-7; perhaps TRBD1 as D (5 bases). This CDR3 comprises 14 residues. CDR1 is SGDLS, CDR2 YYNGEE, per germline. V was trimmed by 0 bases and J by 2 bases, leaving 9 bases between them. This chain's CDR3 is CASSVGQDTYEQYF. The CDR3, as DNA: TGTGCCAGCAGCGTAGGCCAGGACACCTACGAGCAGTACTTC.

This clone was seen only a few times. The rearrangement uses TRBV28 and TRBJ1-2; no clear D gene. V lost 3 bases and J lost 8, with 13 bases in between. Per the germline V gene, CDR1 is MDHEN and CDR2 is SYDVKM. There are 13 residues in the CDR3. CDR3 amino acids: CASSLSGMGGYTF. In DNA form, the CDR3 reads TGTGCCAGCAGTTTGAGCGGAATGGGCGGCTACACCTTC.

This clone was seen more than once but under ten times. CDR3 region: CATSRDFPSAGTGELFF. In nucleotides, the CDR3 is TGTGCCACCAGCAGAGATTTTCCCAGCGCGGGAACCGGGGAGCTGTTTTTT. The chain joins TRBV15 to TRBJ2-2; weak D call: TRBD2 (6 bases). CDR1 LNHNV and CDR2 YYDKDF come from the germline V gene (reference sequence). This CDR3 is 17 amino acids long. The germline V and J ends were trimmed by 0 bases and 5 bases, with 16 bases remaining between them.

This clone was counted a few times. The rearrangement joins TRBV11-2 to TRBJ2-7; 9 nucleotides line up with TRBD2. Germline trimming cut 1 base from V and 6 bases from J; bases unmatched to any gene: 4. Germline loops: CDR1 SGHAT, CDR2 FQNNGV. There are 14 residues in the CDR3. The CDR3 here is CASSLGSGSREQYF. Written as DNA, the CDR3 is TGTGCCAGCAGCTTAGGTAGCGGGAGCCGCGAGCAGTACTTC.

This rearrangement joins TRBV29-1 to TRBJ2-1; 7 bases map to TRBD2. Germline V gene sequence: CDR1 SQVTM, CDR2 ANQGSEA. This CDR3 has 14 amino acids. J gave up 5 bases and V 2 bases, and 6 bases lay outside the gene matches. Here the CDR3 reads CSVEPASGDNEQFF. CDR3 nucleotides: TGCAGCGTTGAACCGGCTAGCGGAGACAATGAGCAGTTCTTC.

This clone was recorded a few times. The genes are TRBV10-3 and TRBJ2-5; 8 bases align to TRBD1. From germline, CDR1 is ENHRY and CDR2 SYGVKD. Trimming cost V 5 bases and J 1 base; bases outside gene matches: 3. The CDR3 loop spans 14 amino acids. The CDR3 DNA reads as TGTGCCATCAGTCAGGGGGCCTCCCAAGAGACCCAGTACTTC. Translation gives CAISQGASQETQYF.

V and J are TRBV2 and TRBJ2-1; 9 bases agree with TRBD2. The V and J ends lost 6 bases and 6 bases, in that order; junction bases with no gene match: 9. CDR3 length equals 15 residues. Germline V CDR1 and CDR2: SNHLY, FYNNEI. The CDR3 loop is CASRPGLANFNEQFF. The CDR3 DNA is TGTGCCAGCAGACCAGGACTAGCGAATTTCAATGAGCAGTTCTTC.

This clone was detected only once. This chain uses TRBV10-3 with TRBJ2-7; 7 positions match TRBD1. The CDR3 is made up of 15 amino acids. CDR1 is ENHRY and CDR2 is SYGVKD in the germline V gene. V lost 0 bases to trimming and J lost 2 bases; unmatched junction nucleotides: 4. CDR3 in DNA: TGTGCCATCAGTGAGTCCTGGACAGGTACCTACGAGCAGTACTTC. Translation gives CAISESWTGTYEQYF.

This clone has just a few counts. This CDR3 reads CASSPTRGTDTQYF. CDR3 DNA sequence: TGTGCCAGCAGCCCAACTAGGGGCACAGATACGCAGTATTTT. V gene TRBV11-3 combines with J gene TRBJ2-3; D might be TRBD2 (5 bases). The CDR3 totals 14 residues. V shed 5 bases and J shed 1 base, with 10 bases lying between them. Germline V gives CDR1 SGHNT, CDR2 YENEEA.

The chain carries TRBV6-1 and TRBJ1-1; D is ambiguous. Germline CDR1 is MNHNS and CDR2 is SASEGT. Trimming left V 2 bases short and J 1 base short, with 8 bases between. This CDR3 is built from 14 residues. The CDR3 sequence is CASSERAGNTEAFF. The CDR3 region has the DNA TGTGCCAGCAGTGAAAGGGCGGGGAACACTGAAGCTTTCTTT.

This clone was picked up one time. The V and J genes are TRBV7-8 and TRBJ1-1, with D possibly TRBD1 on 5 matching bases. Germline CDR1 and CDR2: SGHVS and FQNEAQ. This CDR3 comprises 13 residues. V gave up 0 bases and J gave up 4 bases, with 6 bases separating them. The CDR3 sequence is CASSLAGVTEAFF. Written as DNA, the CDR3 is TGTGCCAGCAGCTTAGCAGGGGTCACTGAAGCTTTCTTT.

V usage is TRBV9 and J usage is TRBJ2-5; D unclear. The CDR3 extends over 13 amino acids. Trimming left V 4 bases short and J 2 bases short, with 9 bases between. Per the germline V gene, CDR1 is SGDLS and CDR2 is YYNGEE. CDR3 amino acids: CASSLSPQETQYF. CDR3 sequence (DNA): TGTGCCAGCAGCCTAAGCCCTCAAGAGACCCAGTACTTC.

This clone has a single count. J is TRBJ2-7 and V is TRBV18, with 7 bases identical to TRBD1. V was pared by 3 bases and J by 9 bases, with 8 bases of the junction left unmatched. This CDR3 comprises 13 residues. The germline gives CDR1 KGHSH, CDR2 LQKENI. CDR3: CASSPEGAGWQYF. CDR3 DNA: TGTGCCAGCTCACCCGAGGGGGCAGGGTGGCAGTACTTC.

The rearrangement links TRBV18 to TRBJ2-1, with 9 nucleotides matching TRBD1. There are 15 residues in the CDR3. With V trimmed by 3 bases and J by 8 bases, 8 bases remained unmatched. The germline gives CDR1 KGHSH, CDR2 LQKENI. The CDR3 nucleotides read TGTGCCAGCTCACCCGACAGGGGGACGGCATATGAGCAGTTCTTC. Its translation is CASSPDRGTAYEQFF.

This rearrangement joins TRBV5-6 to TRBJ1-1; D remains ambiguous. Looked up from germline, CDR1 is SGHDT and CDR2 is YYEEEE. Trimming took 4 bases from V and 3 from J, leaving 7 bases between them. The CDR3 has 12 residues. The CDR3 region has the DNA TGTGCCAGCAGCCAGGTTTACACTGAAGCTTTCTTT. It yields the protein CASSQVYTEAFF.

J is TRBJ2-7 and V is TRBV7-3; D perhaps matches TRBD1 (6 bases). The CDR3 has 13 amino acids. CDR1 is SGHTA and CDR2 is FQGTGA in the germline V gene. Trimming shortened V by 5 bases and J by 0 bases, and 8 bases separated the two germline ends. The CDR3 nucleotides are TGTGCCAGCAGCCAGGGGTTCTCCTACGAGCAGTACTTC. Translated: CASSQGFSYEQYF.